This note documents a single T cell receptor beta chain sequence. Its binding antigen is unknown. No per-base quality is available; no much larger clone lies one base away. Focal radiation therapy combined with CTLA-4 blockade (ipilimumab) was tested in patients with chemo-refractory metastatic non-small-cell lung cancer. Receptor amplification or capture employed the immunoSEQ multiplex PCR assay. The table was pulled from immuneACCESS by TCRdb, which kept in-frame rearrangements only. Such tables lose some clones; where checked, under half of the loss comes from unresolved V genes, and the rest has no known cause. The sample table contains 40,000 to 50,000 clones; only one count was recorded for approximately 85% of them. The ten top clones hold approximately 3.4% of the sample. The data belong to a study of radiotherapy plus CTLA-4 blockade in lung cancer (dated by TCRdb to the late 2010s). Turning to the overall study: Objective responses occurred in around 20% of enrolled patients, and 31% achieved disease control. General findings and caveats noted by the study authors: Increased serum interferon-beta after radiation, together with early dynamic changes in blood T cell clones, were reported to be the strongest predictors of response. After treatment with radiotherapy and ipilimumab, TCR clones that originated in tumors expanded in peripheral blood.

The V end gives up 4 bases and the J end 5 bases, leaving 3 bases in the junction not matched to a gene. The CDR3 starts with the cysteine, ends with the phenylalanine, and has 14 residues. Only the CDR3 region is kept as DNA, spanning 42 bases read in frame from base 1. As encoded in the germline V gene (reference sequence), CDR1 is MNHNY while CDR2 is SVGAGI. This specimen consisted of peripheral blood, obtained from a patient treated with radiotherapy plus ipilimumab. This receptor was identified in a human donor with non-small cell lung cancer who had stable disease on radiotherapy plus ipilimumab. The chain links TRBV6-6 with TRBJ2-7, and 12 bases in between align with TRBD2. The DNA sequence is given as TGTGCCAGCAGTTTCGGACTAGCGGGAAACGAGCAGTACTTC. This is translated as CASSFGLAGNEQYF.